The 27 T cell receptor beta chains listed next were all sequenced from one sample in a study of T-cell memory formation after mild COVID-19. TCRdb analysed the 5' RACE reads with MiXCR anew, one entry per CDR3 protein. The sample has roughly 190,000 distinct CDR3 sequences; about 17% are singletons. Sample: PBMCs or a T cell subset sorted from them (not recorded which). The receptors originated from an adult woman who had mild COVID-19 (a few samples of this study predate the infection). Cell type and time point are not known.

The rearrangement uses TRBV7-2 and TRBJ2-3, with D possibly called TRBD1 or TRBD2 (5 bases each). There are 13 residues in the CDR3. V was clipped by 1 base and J by 10 bases, with 12 bases between them. Germline values: CDR1 SGHTA, CDR2 FQGNSA. CDR3 residues: CASSLGGVAAQYF. CDR3 bases: TGTGCCAGCAGCTTAGGAGGGGTCGCAGCGCAGTATTTT. The full variable domain, completed using reference TRBV7-2 and TRBJ2-3, is GAGVSQSPSNKVTEKGKDVELRCDPISGHTALYWYRQSLGQGLEFLIYFQGNSAPDKSGLPSDRFSAERTGGSVSTLTIQRTQQEDSAVYLCASSLGGVAAQYFGPGTRLTVL.

The DNA for the CDR3 is TGTGCCAGCAGCCCTACCCGACAGGCCTCGGGGGAGCTGTTTTTT. Protein sequence: CASSPTRQASGELFF. The chain is built from TRBV5-5 and TRBJ2-2; TRBD1 is a possible D gene (6 bases). Trimming stripped 4 bases from V and 8 bases from J, with 18 bases between. CDR3 size: 15 residues. In germline, CDR1 is SGHKS, CDR2 YYEKEE (reference sequence).

This clonotype was counted only a few times. This sequence joins TRBV7-6 and TRBJ2-1, with 11 bases fitting TRBD2. The germline V gene has CDR1 SGHVS and CDR2 FNYEAQ. The ends lost 2 bases at V and 4 bases at J; junction bases unmatched: 10. This CDR3 contains 18 residues. CDR3 in amino acids: CASSLRVWGTSGYNEQFF. CDR3 in DNA: TGTGCCAGCAGCTTAAGGGTTTGGGGGACTAGCGGTTACAATGAGCAGTTCTTC.

This clonotype was seen ten or more times. Sequence at one end of the junction differs from germline and may be a read error. CDR3 coding DNA: TGCGCCAGCAGCCAAGATAGGGGGTACGAGCAGTACTTC. It translates to CASSQDRGYEQYF. The chain combines TRBV4-2 with TRBJ2-7; TRBD1 is a possible D gene (6 bases). CDR1 is LGHNA and CDR2 is YNFKEQ in the germline V gene. This CDR3 spans 13 amino acids.

The rearrangement links TRBV10-3 to TRBJ2-1; unclear D gene. The V gene's germline CDR1 is ENHRY and CDR2 SYGVKD. The V end lost 6 bases, the J end lost 7 bases, and 19 bases lay between the germline ends. CDR3 size: 15 residues. The chain's CDR3 is CAISGGFTNENEQFF. The CDR3 region has the DNA TGTGCCATCAGCGGTGGCTTTACCAACGAAAATGAGCAGTTCTTC.

Here the CDR3 DNA reads TGTGCCACCTCCCCGGACAGGACAGATACGCAGTATTTT. As protein: CATSPDRTDTQYF. This chain uses TRBV24-1 with TRBJ2-3; 7 bases are a match to TRBD1. The germline CDR1 and CDR2 sequences are KGHDR and SFDVKD. The CDR3 contains 13 residues. Trimming at V came to 9 bases and at J to 3 bases, leaving 5 bases not matched to a gene.

CDR3 in amino acids: CASSLQGAGMNTEAFF. The CDR3 bases are TGTGCCAGCAGCTTACAGGGGGCCGGGATGAACACTGAAGCTTTCTTT. The V call is TRBV7-9, the J call TRBJ1-1; 8 nucleotides line up with TRBD1. Trimming removed 2 bases from V and 0 bases from J; junction bases left unmatched: 5. The germline CDR1 and CDR2 sequences are SEHNR and FQNEAQ (reference sequence). The CDR3 covers 16 residues.

This chain connects TRBV6-2 or TRBV6-3 to TRBJ2-3; no reliable D call. The CDR3 has 16 residues. Germline V lookup: CDR1 MNHEY, CDR2 SVGEGT. The V end was cut by 2 bases, the J end by 8 bases, with 20 bases between. In DNA form, the CDR3 reads TGTGCCAGCAGTTACGAACGCGGAAAGCTACTTACTACGCAGTATTTT. It codes for CASSYERGKLLTTQYF.

A few counts support this clonotype. The V gene is TRBV30, the J gene TRBJ1-2; a possible D gene is TRBD1 (5 bases). Germline-derived CDR1 and CDR2 are GTSNPN and SVGIG (reference sequence). This CDR3 comprises 10 residues. Between the trimmed V and J ends, which lost 3 bases and 6 bases, there was a span of 5 bases. CDR3 in DNA: TGTGCCTGGAGGGGGGATGGCTACACCTTC. Amino acids: CAWRGDGYTF.

This sequence joins TRBV18 and TRBJ2-1, with D perhaps matching TRBD1 (7 bases). Germline loops: CDR1 KGHSH, CDR2 LQKENI. Trimming shortened V by 0 bases and J by 16 bases, and 19 bases separated the two germline ends. This CDR3 has 14 amino acids. Here the CDR3 DNA reads TGTGCCAGCTCACCACCGGGACAGCCCGGGACTTCCTTCTTC. This codes for CASSPPGQPGTSFF.

This sequence joins TRBV19 and TRBJ1-1, with 7 bases matching TRBD1. The CDR3 consists of 13 residues. Germline CDR1 reads LNHDA; CDR2 reads SQIVND (reference sequence). The junction had 3 bases not matched to a gene; V was cut back by 7 bases and J by 1 base. The CDR3 DNA reads TGTGCCAGTAACACAGGGGAGAACACTGAAGCTTTCTTT. Residues: CASNTGENTEAFF. The entire variable domain, with the rest obtained from reference TRBV19 and TRBJ1-1, is as follows: DGGITQSPKYLFRKEGQNVTLSCEQNLNHDAMYWYRQDPGQGLRLIYYSQIVNDFQKGDIAEGYSVSREKKESFPLTVTSAQKNPTAFYLCASNTGENTEAFFGQGTRLTVV.

This clonotype was seen only a few times. The chain carries TRBV29-1 and TRBJ2-5; 8 bases agree with TRBD2. Germline V CDR1 and CDR2: SQVTM, ANQGSEA. Trimming at V came to 4 bases and at J to 9 bases, leaving 19 bases not matched to a gene. The CDR3 totals 16 residues. The CDR3 loop reads CSVALGGGKARVAQYF. The DNA of the CDR3 is TGCAGCGTTGCTCTCGGCGGGGGGAAGGCGAGAGTGGCCCAGTACTTC.

The chain uses TRBV9 and TRBJ2-1; TRBD2 matches at 8 bases. CDR1 is SGDLS and CDR2 is YYNGEE in the germline V gene. Trimming at V came to 0 bases and at J to 7 bases, leaving 9 bases not matched to a gene. The CDR3 spans 16 residues. The CDR3 protein is CASSVVGAGVGNEQFF. The CDR3 DNA reads as TGTGCCAGCAGCGTAGTTGGAGCGGGAGTAGGTAATGAGCAGTTCTTC.

At least ten counts were recorded for this clonotype. The J gene is TRBJ2-7, the V gene TRBV4-3, with a tentative D call TRBD1 (6 bases). Trimming shortened V by 0 bases and J by 0 bases, and 15 bases separated the two germline ends. Per germline, CDR1 LGHNA and CDR2 YSLEER. The CDR3 contains 17 residues. The CDR3, as DNA: TGCGCCAGCAGCCAAGATTCCCCCGGACAGTTCTCCTACGAGCAGTACTTC. Protein product: CASSQDSPGQFSYEQYF.

The chain combines TRBV20-1 with TRBJ2-7, with D perhaps given as TRBD1 or TRBD2 (6 bases each). CDR1 is DFQATT and CDR2 is SNEGSKA in the germline V gene (reference sequence). The CDR3 consists of 13 residues. Trimming removed 6 bases from V and 3 bases from J, with 15 bases in between. As DNA, the CDR3 is TGCAGTGCCGCGGGGACAAGGGTCTACGAGCAGTACTTC. Translation: CSAAGTRVYEQYF.

This clonotype has ten or more counts. The V gene is TRBV7-8, the J gene TRBJ2-3, with 10 bases fitting TRBD1. CDR3 length: 16 amino acids. Losses at the gene ends were 4 bases for V and 2 bases for J; bases not matched to a gene: 6. Germline V lookup: CDR1 SGHVS, CDR2 FQNEAQ. CDR3 nucleotides: TGTGCCAGCAGCTCCAGGACAGGGGGAATCACAGATACGCAGTATTTT. As protein: CASSSRTGGITDTQYF.

There are a few counts of this clonotype. The chain carries TRBV5-1 and TRBJ2-5, with D perhaps matching TRBD2 (6 bases). Deletions cut 3 bases from V and 2 bases from J, with 14 bases between. The CDR3 has 15 amino acids. Germline-derived CDR1 and CDR2 are SGHRS and YFSETQ. The CDR3 loop is CASSYSGDLQETQYF. The CDR3 bases are TGCGCCAGCAGCTATAGCGGAGACCTACAAGAGACCCAGTACTTC.

This clonotype was found a few times. The chain employs TRBV7-2 and TRBJ2-1, with 16 positions matching TRBD2. Germline V gene lookup returns CDR1 SGHTA and CDR2 FQGNSA. Losses at the gene ends were 2 bases for V and 10 bases for J; bases not matched to a gene: 2. This CDR3 is built from 15 residues. CDR3 nucleotides: TGTGCCAGCAGCTTAACGGGACTAGCGGGAGGGGAGCAGTTCTTC. Translation: CASSLTGLAGGEQFF.

The V call is TRBV28, the J call TRBJ2-3, with TRBD2 matching 12 bases. The CDR3 sequence is 15 residues long. Trimming at V came to 6 bases and at J to 11 bases, leaving 12 bases not matched to a gene. CDR1 MDHEN and CDR2 SYDVKM come from the germline V gene. The CDR3 here is CASSYLAGGPYVQYF. The CDR3 nucleotides are TGTGCCAGCAGCTATCTAGCGGGAGGGCCTTATGTGCAGTATTTT.

The sample holds a few counts of this clonotype. The genes are TRBV7-2 and TRBJ2-1; D not resolved. The CDR3 has 13 amino acids. V was trimmed by 1 base and J by 10 bases, leaving 11 bases between them. From germline, CDR1 is SGHTA and CDR2 FQGNSA. CDR3 protein: CASSLGPAGEQFF. As DNA, the CDR3 is TGTGCCAGCAGCTTAGGACCCGCCGGGGAGCAGTTCTTC.

The chain recombines TRBV7-2 with TRBJ2-1, with D perhaps TRBD1 (6 bases). V lost 4 bases and J 10 bases, leaving 20 bases between the germline ends. Germline CDR1 and CDR2: SGHTA and FQGNSA. The CDR3 spans 15 residues. CDR3 coding DNA: TGTGCCAGCAGCTCGTCCCCTTATTTGGGGGCAGAGCAGTTCTTC. Encoded protein: CASSSSPYLGAEQFF.

The chain is built from TRBV24-1 and TRBJ1-1, with 8 bases fitting TRBD1. The length of the CDR3 is 15 residues. J lost 8 bases, V lost 5 bases, and 12 bases had no gene match. The germline V gene has CDR1 KGHDR and CDR2 SFDVKD. Here the CDR3 reads CATSAPVAGGEEAFF. The CDR3 bases are TGTGCCACCAGTGCTCCGGTGGCAGGGGGCGAGGAAGCTTTCTTT.

This chain uses TRBV10-3 with TRBJ1-1, with D unclear. Germline-derived CDR1 and CDR2 are ENHRY and SYGVKD. CDR3 size: 14 residues. Between the trimmed V and J ends, which lost 2 bases and 1 base, there was a span of 8 bases. CDR3 sequence reads: CAISEGGRNTEAFF. The CDR3 DNA is TGTGCCATCAGTGAGGGCGGCCGGAACACTGAAGCTTTCTTT.

V usage is TRBV15 and J usage is TRBJ2-5; D is perhaps TRBD2 (5 bases). Germline CDR1 reads LNHNV; CDR2 reads YYDKDF (reference sequence). This CDR3 contains 13 residues. V gave up 0 bases and J gave up 5 bases, with 7 bases separating them. The CDR3 here is CATSRDRGETQYF. In DNA form, the CDR3 reads TGTGCCACCAGCAGAGATCGAGGGGAGACCCAGTACTTC. Together with reference TRBV15 and TRBJ2-5, the CDR3 gives the full variable domain: DAMVIQNPRYQVTQFGKPVTLSCSQTLNHNVMYWYQQKSSQAPKLLFHYYDKDFNNEADTPDNFQSRRPNTSFCFLDIRSPGLGDTAMYLCATSRDRGETQYFGPGTRLLVL.

This clonotype appeared a few times. V usage is TRBV2 and J usage is TRBJ1-4, with D unresolved. V shed 5 bases and J shed 7 bases, with 11 bases lying between them. Germline CDR1 reads SNHLY; CDR2 reads FYNNEI. The length of the CDR3 is 13 residues. In nucleotides, the CDR3 is TGTGCCAGCAGTCCCCCCTCGTTTGAAAAACTGTTTTTT. Protein product: CASSPPSFEKLFF.

V usage is TRBV20-1 and J usage is TRBJ1-1; D not certain. Germline CDR1 and CDR2: DFQATT and SNEGSKA (reference sequence). CDR3 length: 12 amino acids. V shed 2 bases and J shed 2 bases, with 6 bases lying between them. CDR3 residues: CSARIPNTEAFF. In nucleotides, the CDR3 is TGCAGTGCTAGAATCCCCAACACTGAAGCTTTCTTT.

The chain joins TRBV29-1 to TRBJ1-1; D remains ambiguous. V lost 5 bases to trimming and J lost 1 base, with 5 bases between them. Germline loops: CDR1 SQVTM, CDR2 ANQGSEA. The CDR3 consists of 11 residues. The CDR3 DNA sequence: TGCAGCGTTTTCAGGAACACTGAAGCTTTCTTT. This translates into CSVFRNTEAFF.